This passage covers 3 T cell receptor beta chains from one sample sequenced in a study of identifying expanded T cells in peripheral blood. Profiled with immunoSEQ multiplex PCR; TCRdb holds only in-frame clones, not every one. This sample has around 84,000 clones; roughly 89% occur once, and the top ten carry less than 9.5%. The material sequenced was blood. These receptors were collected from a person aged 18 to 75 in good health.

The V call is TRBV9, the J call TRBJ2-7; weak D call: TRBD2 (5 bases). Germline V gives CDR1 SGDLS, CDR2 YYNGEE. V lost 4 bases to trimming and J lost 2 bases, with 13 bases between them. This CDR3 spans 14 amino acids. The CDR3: CASSSRAGAYEQYF. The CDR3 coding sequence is TGTGCCAGCAGCAGCCGGGCCGGGGCCTACGAGCAGTACTTC.

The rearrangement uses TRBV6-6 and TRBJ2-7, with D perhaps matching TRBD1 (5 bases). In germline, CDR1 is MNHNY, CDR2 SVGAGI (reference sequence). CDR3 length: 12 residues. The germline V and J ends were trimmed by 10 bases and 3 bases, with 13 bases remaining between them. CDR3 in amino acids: CANNTQGYEQYF. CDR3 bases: TGTGCCAACAATACCCAGGGCTACGAGCAGTACTTC.

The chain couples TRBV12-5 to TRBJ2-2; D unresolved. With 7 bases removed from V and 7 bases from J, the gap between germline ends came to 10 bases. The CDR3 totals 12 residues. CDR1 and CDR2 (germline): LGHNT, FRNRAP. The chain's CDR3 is CASAPSHGELFF. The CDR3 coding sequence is TGTGCTAGTGCCCCCTCCCACGGGGAGCTGTTTTTT. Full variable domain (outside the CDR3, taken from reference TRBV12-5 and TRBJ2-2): DARVTQTPRHKVTEMGQEVTMRCQPILGHNTVFWYRQTMMQGLELLAYFRNRAPLDDSGMPKDRFSAEMPDATLATLKIQPSEPRDSAVYFCASAPSHGELFFGEGSRLTVL.